The source of this T cell receptor (beta chain) is a study of post-analysis software for immune sequencing data. Overall study: Progressive-relapsing, secondary progressive and relapsing-remitting multiple sclerosis were among the disease courses included.

A note on this clonotype: No antigen is known for it.

This CDR3 has 15 residues. The V gene's germline CDR1 is DFQATT and CDR2 SNEGSKA (reference sequence). V was clipped by 0 bases and J by 2 bases, with 13 bases between them. The study, taken as a whole, reports: About 5 TRBV segments were more frequent in patients than controls; TRBV5-6, TRBV5-1 and TRBV20-1 belonged to this group. F measure clustering grouped samples strongly by preparation batch. Versus controls, multiple sclerosis patients showed significantly lower diversity (normalized Chao1).

Every TCR beta cDNA library bore unique molecular identifiers. Once about 0.95 to 10 million T cells were used, some 500,000 cDNA molecules resulted. Each CDR3 protein is one row after TCRdb ran MiXCR on the PCR reads. The sample contains 800,000 to 950,000 distinct CDR3 sequences, approximately 53% of which appear only once. This sequence originates from a girl aged 10-17 years with multiple sclerosis. The V and J genes are TRBV20-1 and TRBJ2-5; D is possibly TRBD1 (6 bases). Sequenced input: blood. CDR3 region: CSARDLLGAQETQYF. The CDR3 DNA is TGCAGTGCTAGAGATCTTTTGGGGGCGCAAGAGACCCAGTACTTC.